The 21 T cell receptor beta chains below were found in one sample sequenced in a study of cytomegalovirus exposure and HLA in healthy donors. 60 Vbeta and 13 Jbeta primers were used in PCR. Sequencing was performed with immunoSEQ multiplex PCR; in TCRdb, only in-frame clones are kept and a portion is missing. The table includes approximately 240,000 clones, roughly 80% detected once. Specimen: PBMCs. The receptors shown here come from a woman in her thirties or forties in good health and CMV-seropositive.

The rearrangement uses TRBV5-4 and TRBJ1-2; 7 bases map to TRBD1. The germline CDR1 and CDR2 sequences are SGHNT and YYREEE (reference sequence). Trimming took 5 bases from V and 8 from J; bases not matched to a gene: 12. CDR3 length: 14 residues. For the CDR3, the DNA is TGTGCCAGCAGGCTTAATGACAGGGAAGGAGGCTACACCTTC. Translated: CASRLNDREGGYTF.

The chain couples TRBV7-6 to TRBJ2-1, with D possibly matching TRBD2 (5 bases). Germline values: CDR1 SGHVS, CDR2 FNYEAQ. The V end was cut by 1 base, the J end by 7 bases, with 17 bases between. This CDR3 contains 16 residues. The CDR3: CASSLGGRGIWNEQFF. In nucleotides, the CDR3 is TGTGCCAGCAGCTTAGGAGGGAGAGGGATTTGGAATGAGCAGTTCTTC. The full variable domain, with the rest looked up from reference TRBV7-6 and TRBJ2-1, is GAGVSQSPRYKVTKRGQDVALRCDPISGHVSLYWYRQALGQGPEFLTYFNYEAQQDKSGLPNDRFSAERPEGSISTLTIQRTEQRDSAMYRCASSLGGRGIWNEQFFGPGTRLTVL.

This chain links TRBV5-4 with TRBJ1-2; 9 bases are a match to TRBD1. The CDR3 runs 15 residues. V lost 4 bases, J lost 8 bases, and 12 bases stayed unmatched. Looked up from germline, CDR1 is SGHNT and CDR2 is YYREEE (reference sequence). The chain's CDR3 is CASSTRTGEVTGYTF. The CDR3 DNA sequence: TGTGCCAGCAGCACCCGGACAGGGGAAGTTACGGGCTACACCTTC. The variable domain in full, with the rest retrieved from reference TRBV5-4 and TRBJ1-2, is ETGVTQSPTHLIKTRGQQVTLRCSSQSGHNTVSWYQQALGQGPQFIFQYYREEENGRGNFPPRFSGLQFPNYSSELNVNALELDDSALYLCASSTRTGEVTGYTFGSGTRLTVV.

The CDR3: CASSPGLAREQYF. The CDR3 DNA reads TGTGCCAGCAGCCCAGGACTAGCGCGAGAGCAGTACTTC. This chain joins TRBV7-9 and TRBJ2-7; 9 bases align to TRBD2. Germline assignment: CDR1 SEHNR and CDR2 FQNEAQ (reference sequence). The CDR3 has 13 residues. V was clipped by 5 bases and J by 7 bases; unmatched bases: 6.

In its sample, this clone was seen a few times. The rearrangement uses TRBV5-1 and TRBJ1-1; 10 nucleotides align to TRBD1. Germline CDR1 and CDR2: SGHRS and YFSETQ. Trimming at V came to 5 bases and at J to 5 bases, leaving 6 bases not matched to a gene. CDR3 length equals 14 residues. The CDR3 sequence: CASSDRGHGTEAFF. The CDR3 bases are TGCGCCAGCAGTGACAGGGGGCATGGGACTGAAGCTTTCTTT.

The rearrangement links TRBV29-1 to TRBJ2-7; TRBD2 matches 10 bases. This CDR3 has 13 residues. Germline CDR1 reads SQVTM; CDR2 reads ANQGSEA. V gave up 6 bases and J gave up 4 bases; unmatched junction bases: 6. CDR3 sequence (DNA): TGCAGCGTGAAATGGACTAGCGGATACGAGCAGTACTTC. This encodes CSVKWTSGYEQYF.

The V and J genes are TRBV7-3 and TRBJ2-1; D perhaps matches TRBD2 (5 bases). Between the trimmed V and J ends, which lost 5 bases and 8 bases, there was a span of 19 bases. Germline V gene data show CDR1 as SGHTA and CDR2 as FQGTGA. The CDR3 extends over 15 amino acids. The CDR3: CASSLDGSEGDEQFF. CDR3 sequence (DNA): TGTGCCAGCAGCCTAGACGGTAGCGAGGGCGATGAGCAGTTCTTC.

V gene TRBV14 combines with J gene TRBJ2-5; D is unresolved. The CDR3 loop spans 14 amino acids. CDR1 and CDR2 from the germline V gene are SGHDN and FVKESK. V lost 2 bases and J 2 bases, leaving 9 bases between the germline ends. The CDR3 DNA sequence: TGTGCCAGCAGCCAAAACTTAATACAAGAGACCCAGTACTTC. This translates into CASSQNLIQETQYF. The whole variable domain, remainder taken from reference TRBV14 and TRBJ2-5, is EAGVTQFPSHSVIEKGQTVTLRCDPISGHDNLYWYRRVMGKEIKFLLHFVKESKQDESGMPNNRFLAERTGGTYSTLKVQPAELEDSGVYFCASSQNLIQETQYFGPGTRLLVL.

The CDR3 nucleotides read TGTGCCAGCAGTCCGGGACAGGGGATTTACACCGGGGAGCTGTTTTTT. Amino acids: CASSPGQGIYTGELFF. The rearrangement joins TRBV6-4 to TRBJ2-2; 10 bases match TRBD1. The CDR3 has 16 amino acids. Germline lookup yields CDR1 MRHNA and CDR2 SNTAGT. V shed 5 bases and J 3 bases; nucleotides not matched to a gene: 6.

The V call is TRBV6-5, the J call TRBJ2-5; the match to TRBD1 covers 7 bases. The J call may be mistaken, given a closer DNA end match to TRBJ2-7. This CDR3 is built from 13 residues. Germline assignment: CDR1 MNHEY and CDR2 SVGAGI. The CDR3 coding sequence is TGTGCCAGCAGTCGACAGGGCTCCTACGAGCAGTACTTC. Protein product: CASSRQGSYEQYF.

The rearrangement links TRBV5-1 to TRBJ2-7; 8 bases agree with TRBD1. The CDR3 has 12 residues. Trimming took 4 bases from V and 5 from J; bases not matched to a gene: 2. Germline CDR1 and CDR2: SGHRS and YFSETQ. The CDR3, as DNA: TGCGCCAGCAGCGTACAGGGGGACGAGCAGTACTTC. This sequence encodes CASSVQGDEQYF.

J is TRBJ1-6 and V is TRBV7-2, with 9 positions matching TRBD1. J lost 10 bases, V lost 5 bases, and 6 bases had no gene match. Per germline, CDR1 SGHTA and CDR2 FQGNSA. This CDR3 spans 14 amino acids. As DNA, the CDR3 is TGTGCCAGCAGCAAGGGACAGGGTGCATCACCCCTCCACTTT. Translation gives CASSKGQGASPLHF.

The chain is built from TRBV11-2 and TRBJ2-7, with no clear D. From germline, CDR1 is SGHAT and CDR2 FQNNGV. Trimming left V 1 base short and J 3 bases short, with 13 bases between. The CDR3 totals 15 residues. The CDR3: CASSLGPGYVYEQYF. CDR3 coding DNA: TGTGCCAGCAGCTTAGGTCCCGGGTACGTCTACGAGCAGTACTTC.

The rearrangement joins TRBV29-1 to TRBJ2-2, with TRBD1 matching over 9 bases. Germline lookup yields CDR1 SQVTM and CDR2 ANQGSEA. This CDR3 is 18 amino acids long. The V and J ends lost 8 bases and 4 bases, in that order; junction bases with no gene match: 20. CDR3 nucleotide sequence: TGCAGCCCTCCCCGTACACCGGGACAGGGAAGGGGCACCGGGGAGCTGTTTTTT. Encoded protein: CSPPRTPGQGRGTGELFF.

To note about this clone: Its ends do not fully match the called genes, so a read error is possible. V and J are TRBV7-9 and TRBJ1-2; no clear D. Germline V gene lookup returns CDR1 SEHNR and CDR2 FQNEAQ (reference sequence). The CDR3 length is 14 residues. CDR3 in DNA: TGTTCCAGCAGCCCCGGGAAGGTTTTAGGTGGCTACACCTTC. Translation gives CSSSPGKVLGGYTF.

CDR3 protein: CASSQETPSGRYTDTQYF. CDR3 bases: TGTGCCAGCAGCCAAGAAACCCCCTCGGGTCGATACACAGATACGCAGTATTTT. The chain uses TRBV14 and TRBJ2-3; no clear D gene. The CDR3 runs to 18 residues. Trimming pared 0 bases from V and 2 bases from J, leaving 18 bases between. Per germline, CDR1 SGHDN and CDR2 FVKESK.

V usage is TRBV30 and J usage is TRBJ1-2, with TRBD1 as a possible D gene (6 bases). With 3 bases removed from V and 0 bases from J, the gap between germline ends came to 17 bases. CDR1 is GTSNPN, CDR2 SVGIG, per germline (reference sequence). CDR3 length: 16 amino acids. CDR3 protein: CAWSLTGKLTNYGYTF. Written as DNA, the CDR3 is TGTGCCTGGAGCCTAACAGGGAAACTTACTAACTATGGCTACACCTTC.

The rearrangement joins TRBV7-9 to TRBJ1-1; the D is unclear. The V gene lost 2 bases and the J gene lost 5 bases, with 12 bases spanning the gap. This CDR3 is built from 14 residues. Germline V gene sequence: CDR1 SEHNR, CDR2 FQNEAQ (reference sequence). CDR3 amino acids: CASSLNLQRTEAFF. As DNA, the CDR3 is TGTGCCAGCAGCTTAAATCTCCAACGGACTGAAGCTTTCTTT. The full variable domain, in which reference TRBV7-9 and TRBJ1-1 provide the parts outside the CDR3, is DTGVSQNPRHKITKRGQNVTFRCDPISEHNRLYWYRQTLGQGPEFLTYFQNEAQLEKSRLLSDRFSAERPKGSFSTLEIQRTEQGDSAMYLCASSLNLQRTEAFFGQGTRLTVV.

The chain has TRBV7-2 and TRBJ2-1; TRBD1 matches 7 bases. The germline CDR1 and CDR2 sequences are SGHTA and FQGNSA. The CDR3 is 14 amino acids. The junction had 6 bases not matched to a gene; V was cut back by 3 bases and J by 7 bases. The CDR3 spells CASSFGAGGNEQFF. DNA for the CDR3: TGTGCCAGCAGCTTTGGCGCAGGGGGTAATGAGCAGTTCTTC.

A single count supports this clone. This rearrangement joins TRBV13 to TRBJ2-5, with D possibly TRBD1 on 6 matching bases. CDR3 length equals 14 residues. Germline loops: CDR1 PRHDT, CDR2 FYEKMQ (reference sequence). V lost 0 bases and J 4 bases, leaving 9 bases between the germline ends. The CDR3 coding sequence is TGTGCCAGCAGCTTAGGTCAGGGGACAGAGACCCAGTACTTC. It yields the protein CASSLGQGTETQYF. The full variable domain, completed using reference TRBV13 and TRBJ2-5, is AAGVIQSPRHLIKEKRETATLKCYPIPRHDTVYWYQQGPGQDPQFLISFYEKMQSDKGSIPDRFSAQQFSDYHSELNMSSLELGDSALYFCASSLGQGTETQYFGPGTRLLVL.

V usage is TRBV29-1 and J usage is TRBJ2-6, with a weak D call TRBD1 (6 bases). The CDR3 totals 14 residues. Per germline, CDR1 SQVTM and CDR2 ANQGSEA. V was clipped by 3 bases and J by 4 bases, with 10 bases between them. CDR3 coding DNA: TGCAGCGTTGATGCAGGGACAGGGGCCAACGTCCTGACTTTC. It is translated as CSVDAGTGANVLTF.